This T cell receptor (beta chain) was profiled in a study of vaccination effects on CD4 cells after COVID-19. V shed 4 bases and J 5 bases; nucleotides not matched to a gene: 5. Germline CDR1 and CDR2: LGHDT and YNNKEL (reference sequence). This CDR3 region has 16 residues. TCRdb keeps only in-frame clones here, not all; method: immunoSEQ multiplex PCR. Among 77,000 or so clones listed, around 79% were seen once. In this sample, this clone turned up once. Its antigen remains unknown. With the ViraFEST assay, the study expanded antigen-specific CD4+ T cells using viral peptide pools, then sequenced them. When less than 13 days of culture had elapsed, CD4+ T cells were isolated. Recipients of the vaccine had no prior SARS-CoV-2 infection and negative nucleocapsid antibodies. Every well housed more than 1.5 million PBMC, which grew in culture alongside 9 to 10 IU/ml IL-2 and around 9.4 ug/ml peptides. Half the medium was swapped for IL-2 medium on days 3 and 7.

General study results and limits: Marked contraction was observed in infection-induced and vaccine-induced clones late after vaccination.

The chain links TRBV3-1 (or the pseudogene TRBV3-2) to TRBJ2-5, with 15 nucleotides matching TRBD2. The source is a human donor who received a COVID-19 vaccine. The sample was CD4+ T cells from PBMCs cultured with SARS-CoV-2 spike peptides, taken before COVID-19 vaccination. The DNA for the CDR3 is TGTGCCAGCAGCCCCGGGACTAGCGGGGGGCCGGAGACCCAGTACTTC. This gives the protein CASSPGTSGGPETQYF.